This T cell receptor (beta chain) was found in a study of beta chain features in type 1 diabetes. For this clone: Its specificity is not known.

One heparinised draw of blood, averaging about 116 mL, came from each donor. The sequenced template was cDNA made from the entire isolated RNA. This table comes from immunoSEQ multiplex PCR, and its TCRdb copy is limited to in-frame clones, with some not included. The sample shows about 300,000 clones, 8% of them seen only once. Broader study findings: These data did not resolve whether HLA type affects TCRB rearrangement. Compared with healthy donors, patients appeared to share more similar naive, central memory and regulatory TCRB repertoires. For type 1 diabetes patients, VDJ junctions showed fewer insertions and more deletions.

This TCR was recovered from a woman aged 18 to 35 in good health. What was sequenced was central memory CD4+ T cells from blood.

The CDR3 sequence: CASTPQSSPSTDTQYF. The CDR3 region has the DNA TGTGCCAGCACTCCCCAATCCAGCCCTAGCACAGATACGCAGTATTTT. The chain joins TRBV27 to TRBJ2-3, with no clear D. Trimming took 7 bases from V and 0 from J, leaving 17 bases between them. The CDR3 is 16 amino acids. Germline lookup yields CDR1 MNHEY and CDR2 SMNVEV (reference sequence).